The following is a T cell receptor (beta chain) sequence with its context. The data stem from a study of blood T cell repertoires in COVID-19. Looking at the study overall: The United States, Italy and Spain provided the acute and convalescent COVID-19 samples. T cells, B-cell-depleted T cells, or PBMCs supplied cDNA or gDNA.

The V end was cut by 1 base, the J end by 2 bases, with 10 bases between. The CDR3 sequence is 14 residues long. Germline V CDR1 and CDR2: SGHDT, YYEEEE. While infection was still active, Seattle patients were enrolled and then followed longitudinally. Study processing details: Researchers report that nucleated cell counts were estimated from reference gene primer amplification. The repertoire was sequenced with immunoSEQ multiplex PCR; TCRdb's copy has only in-frame clones and lacks some. V and J calls and clone size follow that table, whereas D and trimming were derived from the DNA. The data hold about 160,000 clones, with around 87% observed a single time.

This receptor was identified in a woman aged 65 to 85 with COVID-19, enrolled during active disease. The gene calls are TRBV5-6 and TRBJ2-7, with D unresolved. The source material was peripheral blood. CDR3 region: CASSLWAATYEQYF. The CDR3 DNA reads TGTGCCAGCAGCTTGTGGGCTGCCACCTACGAGCAGTACTTC.